The sample holds many counts of the clone carrying this TCR beta chain. This library used roughly 400 ng RNA and molecular barcoded adaptors spanning alpha/delta and beta/gamma chains. One entry per CDR3 protein, called by TCRdb with MiXCR from the reads. The sample lists more than 45,000 distinct CDR3 sequences, 12% occurring once. The data were taken from a study of read filtering for tumor transcriptome and immune sequencing. Study-level background: The cohort had 17 to 20 men and more than 11 women aged about 47 to 90, mean about 70 years.

CDR3 length: 14 amino acids. With 0 bases removed from V and 2 bases from J, the gap between germline ends came to 8 bases. From germline, CDR1 is SGHVS and CDR2 FNYEAQ. This receptor was taken from a donor aged 40 or older with multiple myeloma. The sample was a population of CD138-negative cells sorted from bone marrow. The chain has TRBV7-6 and TRBJ2-7; D unresolved. DNA of the CDR3: TGTGCCAGCAGCTTAGCTGACACTGCCTACGAGCAGTACTTC. Its translation: CASSLADTAYEQYF.